This paragraph reports one TCR beta chain. Per the original data handling: Reference gene primer amplification in the assay estimated nucleated cell counts. The repertoire was sequenced with immunoSEQ multiplex PCR; TCRdb's copy has only in-frame clones and lacks some. The D gene and trimming were derived from the DNA, and the V and J assignments and clone size from that table. The table lists more than 400,000 clones, over 75% of them singletons. The data derive from a study of blood T cell repertoires in COVID-19. Study in general: Whether acute or convalescent, the COVID-19 samples came from the United States, Italy and Spain. The cDNA or gDNA used as material had been derived from T cells, B-cell-depleted T cells, or PBMCs.

Trimming took 5 bases from V and 6 from J; bases not matched to a gene: 15. The V gene's germline CDR1 is MNHEY and CDR2 SVGEGT. This CDR3 comprises 16 residues. Sequences were obtained from peripheral blood. The chain carries TRBV6-2 or TRBV6-3 and TRBJ1-1; 7 bases are shared with TRBD1. This sequence originates from a human donor in a cohort sampled during active COVID-19. CDR3 sequence reads: CASSLGQHLRPPEAFF. CDR3 in DNA: TGTGCCAGCAGTCTGGGACAGCATTTACGACCGCCTGAAGCTTTCTTT.